The clone carrying this TCR beta chain was recorded only once. Its antigen is not identified. PCR primers comprised 60 Vbeta and 13 Jbeta primers. Profiling relied on immunoSEQ multiplex PCR, and the TCRdb table lists in-frame clones only, not all of them. Here the sample spans about 78,000 clones, roughly 83% being singletons. CDR3 length: 14 amino acids. Germline CDR1 reads SGHTA; CDR2 reads FQGNSA. Trimming stripped 6 bases from V and 4 bases from J, with 15 bases between. This specimen comes from a study of cytomegalovirus exposure and HLA in healthy donors. Study-wide results and caveats: Later on, a genetic analysis was performed. It linked a missense variant in DCLRE1C with V- and J-gene trimming of TCR beta. Rarity marked most TCR sequences, yet some public TCRs occurred in many donors. Prediction of most subjects' HLA-A and HLA-B alleles by TCR beta sequences was reportedly accurate.

This chain uses TRBV7-2 with TRBJ1-1; TRBD1 is a possible D gene (6 bases). Sequenced input: PBMCs. This clonotype originated in a woman aged 50 to 65 in good health and CMV-seronegative. The CDR3 loop is CASSRQGKSTEAFF. The CDR3 nucleotides read TGTGCCAGCAGTCGTCAGGGGAAAAGCACTGAAGCTTTCTTT.